This T cell receptor (beta chain) is drawn from a study of blood T cell repertoires in COVID-19. For the study at large: Material from acute and convalescent COVID-19 was sourced from the United States, Italy and Spain. Sources were T cells, B-cell-depleted T cells, or PBMCs; the material itself was cDNA or gDNA.

This CDR3 comprises 15 residues. V gave up 4 bases and J gave up 5 bases; unmatched junction bases: 7. Looked up from germline, CDR1 is SGDLS and CDR2 is YYNGEE. Seattle researchers signed up patients amid active infection and tracked them longitudinally. The authors' processing: Amplification of reference gene primers provided the estimated nucleated cell counts. Some clones are missing from TCRdb's copy, which holds only in-frame ones; the method was immunoSEQ multiplex PCR. The DNA was the basis for D and trimming; V, J and clone size are from that table. The table lists 200,000 to 300,000 clones, roughly 88% of them singletons.

The TCR comes from a woman aged 25 to 39 with COVID-19, enrolled during active disease. Sequenced sample: peripheral blood. V and J are TRBV9 and TRBJ1-1, with 11 bases lining up with TRBD1. The CDR3 DNA follows: TGTGCCAGCAGCCAGGGACAGGGGGTTTGGACTGAAGCTTTCTTT. Its translation is CASSQGQGVWTEAFF.